This T cell receptor (beta chain) was identified in a study of CD8+ T cells in alopecia areata. In each case, RNA was isolated and then reverse transcribed into cDNA as the sequencing template. Data came from immunoSEQ multiplex PCR; TCRdb stores just in-frame clones and leaves some out. The sample includes approximately 220,000 clones, around two fifths of them seen just once. Stated treatment: oral pan-JAK inhibitor, 5-10 mg twice daily. CDR1 is SEHNR and CDR2 is FQNEAQ in the germline V gene (reference sequence). This CDR3 comprises 13 residues. Trimming took off 1 base at V and 8 bases at J, with 9 bases between the two ends.

The chain joins TRBV7-9 to TRBJ2-1; D call uncertain. Specimen: CD4+ T cells sorted from blood, collected around week 31, from a patient treated with tofacitinib. This receptor was obtained from a human donor with alopecia areata. The CDR3 loop is CASSLVRVHEQFF. DNA of the CDR3: TGTGCCAGCAGCTTAGTAAGGGTCCATGAGCAGTTCTTC.